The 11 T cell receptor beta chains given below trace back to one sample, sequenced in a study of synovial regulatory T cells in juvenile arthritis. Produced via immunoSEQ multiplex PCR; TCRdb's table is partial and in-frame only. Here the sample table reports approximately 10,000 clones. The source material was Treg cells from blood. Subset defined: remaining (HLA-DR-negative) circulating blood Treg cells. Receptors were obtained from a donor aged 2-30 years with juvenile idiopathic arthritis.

The CDR3 is CASSESYRVNEKLFF. V usage is TRBV6-1 and J usage is TRBJ1-4; TCRdb selects TRBD1, and the lack of DNA leaves this call unchecked. The CDR3 spans 15 residues. No DNA was logged. Germline V gene lookup returns CDR1 MNHNS and CDR2 SASEGT.

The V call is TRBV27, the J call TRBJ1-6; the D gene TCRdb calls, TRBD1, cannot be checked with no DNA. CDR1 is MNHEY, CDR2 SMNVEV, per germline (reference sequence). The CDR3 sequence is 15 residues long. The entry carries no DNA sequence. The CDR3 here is CASSSRDNRNSPLHF.

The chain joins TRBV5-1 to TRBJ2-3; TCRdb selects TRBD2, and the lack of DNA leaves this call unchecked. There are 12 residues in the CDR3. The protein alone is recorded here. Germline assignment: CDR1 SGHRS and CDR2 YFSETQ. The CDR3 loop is CASSGGTDTQYF.

The CDR3 region is CAGAESGSRGELFF. The chain couples TRBV10-1 to TRBJ2-2. Germline loops: CDR1 WNHNN, CDR2 SYGVQD (reference sequence). The CDR3 covers 14 residues. The entry carries no DNA sequence.

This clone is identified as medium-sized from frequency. This CDR3 is CASSFSSGNTIYF. The chain has TRBV5-4 and TRBJ1-3. Germline V gene data show CDR1 as SGHNT and CDR2 as YYREEE (reference sequence). This CDR3 has 13 amino acids. No DNA is recorded.

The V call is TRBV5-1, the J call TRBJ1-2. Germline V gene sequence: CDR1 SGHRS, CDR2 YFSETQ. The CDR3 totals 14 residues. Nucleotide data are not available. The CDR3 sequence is CASRKRVGDYGYTF.

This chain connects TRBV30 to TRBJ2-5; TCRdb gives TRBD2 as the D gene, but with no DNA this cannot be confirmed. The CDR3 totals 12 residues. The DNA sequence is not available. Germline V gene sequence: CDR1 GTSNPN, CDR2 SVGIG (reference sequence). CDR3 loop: CAWSVGGETQYF.

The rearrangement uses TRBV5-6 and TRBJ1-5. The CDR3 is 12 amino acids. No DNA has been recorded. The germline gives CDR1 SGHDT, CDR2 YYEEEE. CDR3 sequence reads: CASSLREQPQHF.

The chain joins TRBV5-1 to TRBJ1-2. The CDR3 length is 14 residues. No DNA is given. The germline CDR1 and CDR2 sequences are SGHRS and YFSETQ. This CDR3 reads CASSLGDRDYGYTF.

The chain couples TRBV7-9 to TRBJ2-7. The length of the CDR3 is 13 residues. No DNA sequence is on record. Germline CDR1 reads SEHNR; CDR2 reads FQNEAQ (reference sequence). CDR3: CASSLNPTYEQYF.

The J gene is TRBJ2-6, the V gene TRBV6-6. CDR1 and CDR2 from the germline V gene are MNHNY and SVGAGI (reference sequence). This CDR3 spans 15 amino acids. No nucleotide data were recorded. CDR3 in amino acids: CASSSPGAGANVLTF.